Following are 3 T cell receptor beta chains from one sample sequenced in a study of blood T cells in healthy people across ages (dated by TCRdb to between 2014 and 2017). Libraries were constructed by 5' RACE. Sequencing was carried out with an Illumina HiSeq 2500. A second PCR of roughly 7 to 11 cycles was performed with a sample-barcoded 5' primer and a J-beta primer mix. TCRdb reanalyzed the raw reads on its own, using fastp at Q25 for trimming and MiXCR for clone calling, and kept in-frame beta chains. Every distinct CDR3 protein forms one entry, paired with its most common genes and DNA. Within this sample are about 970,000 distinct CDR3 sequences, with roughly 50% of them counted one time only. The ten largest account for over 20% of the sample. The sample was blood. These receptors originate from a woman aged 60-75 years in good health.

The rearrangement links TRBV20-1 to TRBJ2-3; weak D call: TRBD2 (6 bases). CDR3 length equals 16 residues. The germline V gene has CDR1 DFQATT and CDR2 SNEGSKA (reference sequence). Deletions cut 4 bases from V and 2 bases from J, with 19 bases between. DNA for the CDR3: TGCAGTGCTAAGATCACCGGGACTCCATACACAGATACGCAGTATTTT. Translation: CSAKITGTPYTDTQYF.

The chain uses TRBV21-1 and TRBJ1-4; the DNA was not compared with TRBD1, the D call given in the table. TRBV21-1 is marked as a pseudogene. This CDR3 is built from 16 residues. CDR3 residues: CASSMWGDGRHEKLFF. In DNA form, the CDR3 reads TGTGCCAGCAGCATGTGGGGGGACGGAAGGCATGAAAAACTGTTTTTT.

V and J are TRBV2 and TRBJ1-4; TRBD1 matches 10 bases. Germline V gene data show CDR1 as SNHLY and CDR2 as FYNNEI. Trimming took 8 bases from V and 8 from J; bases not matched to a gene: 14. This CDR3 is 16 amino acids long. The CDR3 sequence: CASGVGFGTGDEKLFF. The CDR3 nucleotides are TGTGCCAGCGGAGTAGGATTCGGGACAGGGGACGAAAAACTGTTTTTT.